One TCR beta chain is described in this entry. Its target is unknown. This specimen comes from a study of shared clonotypes between healthy human individuals. Findings and caveats of the study: Sampling included only blood; tissue repertoires likely differ.

Measured with immunoSEQ multiplex PCR; TCRdb has only the in-frame clones, and not every one. The data show more than 2 million clones, 90% to 95% seen once. Cells designated naive CD8 were CD45RO-negative and were positively selected for CCR7, with terminally differentiated effector memory CD45RA+ cells excluded. Trimming took 7 bases from V and 4 from J, leaving 10 bases between them. Germline V gene lookup returns CDR1 MNHEY and CDR2 SMNVEV (reference sequence). The CDR3 spans 13 residues. Sequencing used naive CD8+ T cells from PBMCs. The J gene is TRBJ2-2, the V gene TRBV27, with unresolved D. This sequence was found in a man between 18 and 35 years old in good health. Some clones in this sample may be carry-over from other donors' samples. The CDR3 loop is CASMPLGTGELFF. DNA of the CDR3: TGTGCCAGCATGCCGTTGGGCACCGGGGAGCTGTTTTTT.